This TCR beta chain was identified during a study of response to subunit inactivated influenza vaccine. Notes on the study in general: Authors suggested each seasonal flu vaccination may recruit only limited numbers of new T cells.

Turning to this clonotype: Antigen unknown.

TCRdb reprocessed the RT-PCR reads with MiXCR, giving one entry per CDR3 protein. The sample has fewer than 700,000 distinct CDR3 sequences, around 13% seen once. V shed 5 bases and J 7 bases; nucleotides not matched to a gene: 11. Germline V gene sequence: CDR1 MNHNS, CDR2 SASEGT. CDR3 length: 15 residues. The source of this sequence is a man between 50 and 59 years old who received an inactivated influenza vaccine. The source material was PBMCs from blood, sampled around seven weeks after vaccination. The chain carries TRBV6-1 and TRBJ2-1; 7 bases align to TRBD1. As DNA, the CDR3 is TGTGCCAGCAGTCGACAGGGCTCTAGCTTTAATGAGCAGTTCTTC. Translation gives CASSRQGSSFNEQFF.